Listed below are T cell receptor beta chains from one sample, sequenced in a study of CD8+ T cells in alopecia areata. Produced via immunoSEQ multiplex PCR; TCRdb's table is partial and in-frame only. The sample lists roughly 150,000 clones; 50% to 65% were seen once. Sequencing used CD4+ T cells sorted from blood. The receptors were gathered from a human donor in good health. The CDR3 runs from the conserved cysteine through the conserved F or W. The order of the fields is V gene, D gene, CDR3 length, CDR3 protein. The D gene is left open where the match is weak.

V: TRBV29-1
D: -
length: 11
CDR3: CSVMLGWTQYF

V: TRBV27
D: TRBD1
length: 15
CDR3: CASSLRTGWDEKLFF

V: TRBV2
D: TRBD1
length: 14
CDR3: CASSVGTVSPEAFF

V: TRBV2
D: TRBD1
length: 15
CDR3: CASSDLGQGNQPQHF

V: TRBV15
D: -
length: 14
CDR3: CATSRSPAKNIQYF

V: TRBV29-1
D: TRBD1
length: 13
CDR3: CSFQTGYSDTQYF

V: TRBV19
D: -
length: 14
CDR3: CASRTPWADQPQHF

V: TRBV29-1
D: -
length: 16
CDR3: CSVDPRPFDMNTEAFF

V: TRBV20-1
D: -
length: 9
CDR3: CSAIYGYTF

V: TRBV21-1
D: -
length: 12
CDR3: CASSKLRGGYTF

V: TRBV11-1
D: -
length: 15
CDR3: CASSNPGAVSYEQYF

V: TRBV5-1
D: TRBD1
length: 15
CDR3: CASSLGGQAKNIQYF

V: TRBV29-1
D: -
length: 13
CDR3: CSGMDIPKETQYF

V: TRBV5-6
D: TRBD1
length: 15
CDR3: CASSLTTGEPVEQYF

V: TRBV11-2
D: TRBD2
length: 15
CDR3: CASSAIAGDGDEQFF

V: TRBV18
D: TRBD1
length: 15
CDR3: CASSPRTGGETEAFF

V: TRBV29-1
D: -
length: 13
CDR3: CSVLQGNTGELFF

V: TRBV5-1
D: -
length: 17
CDR3: CASRSRPVVVGTGELFF

V: TRBV5-6
D: -
length: 12
CDR3: CASSFPGYGYTF

V: TRBV6-5
D: -
length: 15
CDR3: CASETIPPSYNEQFF

V: TRBV10-3
D: -
length: 13
CDR3: CAISPTGSDGYTF

V: TRBV7-9
D: -
length: 12
CDR3: CASSRRVDEQFF

V: TRBV4-1
D: -
length: 13
CDR3: CASSQPGSETQYF

V: TRBV25-1
D: TRBD2
length: 15
CDR3: CASSAQLAGGEEQYF

V: TRBV29-1
D: -
length: 12
CDR3: CSPLAASYEQYF

V: TRBV5-1
D: -
length: 17
CDR3: CASSLAEGGSRGYGYTF

V: TRBV5-6
D: -
length: 15
CDR3: CASSFGLDLNYEQYF

V: TRBV7-6
D: TRBD2
length: 14
CDR3: CASSLTGGHNEQFF

V: TRBV27
D: TRBD1
length: 18
CDR3: CASSSSGTGASGNQPQHF